This T cell receptor beta chain came from a study of cytomegalovirus exposure and HLA in healthy donors. The study's findings and limits: Associated with HLA alleles at 0.05 false discovery rate in a later analysis were fewer than 20,000 TCR beta sequences. In an earlier analysis, most TCR beta V segments were productive about 90% or about 30% of the time. When a later analysis compared HLA-associated TCR beta chains with equally common others, the HLA-associated chains turned out to be more clonally expanded and to have lower generation probabilities.

Remarks on this clone: Its antigen is not known.

The PCR was carried out with 60 Vbeta primers and 13 Jbeta primers. In the original processing: About 11 million of the roughly 80 million unique TCR beta chains counted in a later analysis were shared. Repertoires were generated with immunoSEQ multiplex PCR, while TCRdb's copy carries only in-frame clones and drops some. That table furnishes V, J and clone size, whereas the DNA furnished D and trimming. The data show 95,000 to 100,000 clones, with approximately 9% seen just once and just over 5% held by the top ten. With 0 bases removed from V and 1 base from J, the gap between germline ends came to 6 bases. CDR3 size: 14 residues. The germline V gene encodes CDR1 GTSNPN and CDR2 SVGIG (reference sequence).

The gene calls are TRBV30 and TRBJ2-2; D perhaps matches TRBD2 (5 bases). Sequencing was performed on PBMCs. The origin of this receptor is a middle-aged man in good health and CMV-seropositive. The CDR3 sequence: CAWSVSGNTGELFF. The CDR3 bases are TGTGCCTGGAGTGTGAGCGGGAACACCGGGGAGCTGTTTTTT.